Presented here are 32 T cell receptor beta chains from one specimen sequenced in a study of CD8 T cells in ankylosing spondylitis. TCRdb recomputed calls from the 5' RACE reads with MiXCR, one row per CDR3 protein. The sample consists of fewer than 180,000 distinct CDR3 sequences, under 45% of them appearing once. What was sequenced was synovial fluid, either unsorted or a sorted T cell fraction (not recorded which). These receptors were obtained from a male donor with ankylosing spondylitis.

This clonotype was observed a handful of times. The chain is built from TRBV15 and TRBJ2-6; TRBD2 might be the D (7 bases). Trimming pared 5 bases from V and 0 bases from J, leaving 14 bases between. Germline-derived CDR1 and CDR2 are LNHNV and YYDKDF (reference sequence). There are 17 residues in the CDR3. CDR3 protein: CATSGGDTGSGANVLTF. The DNA for the CDR3 is TGTGCCACCAGCGGGGGGGACACCGGCTCTGGGGCCAACGTCCTGACTTTC.

V is TRBV20-1 and J is TRBJ1-5; a possible D gene is TRBD1 (6 bases). This CDR3 is 12 amino acids long. CDR1 and CDR2 (germline): DFQATT, SNEGSKA (reference sequence). Trimming removed 4 bases at V and 10 bases at J, with 14 bases between. The CDR3 region has the DNA TGCAGTGCTACGACAGGCGCATCCCCCCAGCATTTT. Protein sequence: CSATTGASPQHF.

The chain carries TRBV15 and TRBJ2-5, with TRBD2 matching 13 bases. V dropped 1 base and J dropped 4; count of bases not matched to a gene: 9. This CDR3 is built from 18 residues. Germline CDR1 and CDR2: LNHNV and YYDKDF (reference sequence). This chain's CDR3 is CATSRGSAGLAGVETQYF. The CDR3 coding sequence is TGTGCCACCAGCAGAGGATCGGCCGGACTAGCGGGAGTAGAGACCCAGTACTTC. The variable domain in full, with the rest retrieved from reference TRBV15 and TRBJ2-5, is DAMVIQNPRYQVTQFGKPVTLSCSQTLNHNVMYWYQQKSSQAPKLLFHYYDKDFNNEADTPDNFQSRRPNTSFCFLDIRSPGLGDTAMYLCATSRGSAGLAGVETQYFGPGTRLLVL.

This chain joins TRBV5-1 and TRBJ2-1; D unresolved. From germline, CDR1 is SGHRS and CDR2 YFSETQ. Trimming shortened V by 1 base and J by 10 bases, and 9 bases separated the two germline ends. The length of the CDR3 is 12 residues. This chain's CDR3 is CASSLPFKEQFF. In nucleotides, the CDR3 is TGCGCCAGCAGCTTGCCTTTTAAGGAGCAGTTCTTC.

The chain joins TRBV27 to TRBJ1-1, with D unclear. Looked up from germline, CDR1 is MNHEY and CDR2 is SMNVEV (reference sequence). V was pared by 8 bases and J by 1 base, with 8 bases between. The CDR3 consists of 12 residues. The CDR3 spells CASHRGNTEAFF. The CDR3 nucleotides read TGTGCCAGCCACAGAGGGAACACTGAAGCTTTCTTT.

J is TRBJ2-1 and V is TRBV7-2; 9 bases map to TRBD2. This CDR3 has 13 amino acids. Germline V lookup: CDR1 SGHTA, CDR2 FQGNSA. V lost 2 bases to trimming and J lost 7 bases; unmatched junction nucleotides: 0. The CDR3 DNA reads as TGTGCCAGCAGCTTAAGCGGGAGGAATGAGCAGTTCTTC. Protein: CASSLSGRNEQFF. The variable domain in full, completed from reference TRBV7-2 and TRBJ2-1, reads GAGVSQSPSNKVTEKGKDVELRCDPISGHTALYWYRQSLGQGLEFLIYFQGNSAPDKSGLPSDRFSAERTGGSVSTLTIQRTQQEDSAVYLCASSLSGRNEQFFGPGTRLTVL.

The chain links TRBV24-1 to TRBJ1-2; unclear D gene. V lost 3 bases, J lost 2 bases, and 9 bases lay in between. Germline V gives CDR1 KGHDR, CDR2 SFDVKD. This CDR3 spans 14 amino acids. CDR3 residues: CATSDSRENYGYTF. The CDR3 DNA sequence: TGTGCCACCAGTGATAGCCGGGAGAACTATGGCTACACCTTC.

V gene TRBV29-1 combines with J gene TRBJ2-7, with D tentatively TRBD2 (5 bases). V was clipped by 0 bases and J by 3 bases, with 15 bases between them. The germline V gene encodes CDR1 SQVTM and CDR2 ANQGSEA. The CDR3 loop spans 15 amino acids. CDR3 sequence reads: CSVEDSRETHYEQYF. CDR3 sequence (DNA): TGCAGCGTTGAAGATTCCCGGGAAACTCACTACGAGCAGTACTTC.

This clonotype was seen a handful of times. The chain joins TRBV5-1 to TRBJ2-3; no firm D call. V lost 0 bases and J lost 2, with 7 bases in between. The CDR3 loop spans 14 amino acids. CDR1 is SGHRS and CDR2 is YFSETQ in the germline V gene. CDR3 nucleotides: TGCGCCAGCAGCTTGGAGTGGACCACAGATACGCAGTATTTT. It is translated as CASSLEWTTDTQYF.

V is TRBV20-1 and J is TRBJ2-1; a possible D gene is TRBD1 (5 bases). CDR3 length: 16 amino acids. The germline CDR1 and CDR2 sequences are DFQATT and SNEGSKA (reference sequence). The V end was cut by 3 bases, the J end by 6 bases, with 21 bases between. The CDR3 region has the DNA TGCAGTGCTAGGCCCATAATGCTTGGGGCAGTCAATGAGCAGTTCTTC. The encoded protein is CSARPIMLGAVNEQFF.

V gene TRBV4-3 combines with J gene TRBJ2-2, with 8 bases that match TRBD2. Germline V lookup: CDR1 LGHNA, CDR2 YSLEER. Unmatched junction bases numbered 7, after V lost 0 bases and J lost 4 bases. CDR3 length: 17 residues. CDR3 sequence reads: CASSQDPGGVGTGELFF. DNA of the CDR3: TGCGCCAGCAGCCAAGATCCGGGGGGGGTCGGCACCGGGGAGCTGTTTTTT.

The chain joins TRBV28 to TRBJ1-2, with D possibly matching TRBD1 (6 bases). CDR1 is MDHEN and CDR2 is SYDVKM in the germline V gene. There are 14 residues in the CDR3. The ends were cut back, 0 bases at V and 7 bases at J, with 12 bases in the middle. In nucleotides, the CDR3 is TGTGCCAGCAGTTTATGGGCAGGGGTCGTTGGCTACACCTTC. It encodes CASSLWAGVVGYTF.

The chain combines TRBV12-5 with TRBJ2-1, with 9 nucleotides matching TRBD1. Trimming cost V 1 base and J 8 bases; bases outside gene matches: 6. CDR1 LGHNT and CDR2 FRNRAP come from the germline V gene. The CDR3 is 15 amino acids. The DNA of the CDR3 is TGTGCTAGTGGTTTGGACCGGGACAGGGACCATGAGCAGTTCTTC. Protein: CASGLDRDRDHEQFF.

Concerning this clonotype itself: The junction departs from the called germline gene at one end, perhaps through a read error. Here the CDR3 reads CASSFNRAPNTEVFF. CDR3 DNA: TGTGCCAGCAGCTTTAACAGGGCCCCGAACACTGAAGTTTTCTTT. This chain connects TRBV7-9 to TRBJ1-1; a weak D match, TRBD1 (6 bases). The CDR3 is made up of 15 amino acids. Germline CDR1 is SEHNR and CDR2 is FQNEAQ (reference sequence).

V usage is TRBV7-2 and J usage is TRBJ2-1; 8 nucleotides align to TRBD2. Looked up from germline, CDR1 is SGHTA and CDR2 is FQGNSA. The CDR3 is 15 residues long. The J segment lost 8 bases and the V segment lost 5 bases, leaving 11 bases of the junction unmatched. CDR3 sequence (DNA): TGTGCCAGCAGCCCCTTTGGCGGGAGGAACGATGAGCAGTTCTTC. This gives the protein CASSPFGGRNDEQFF.

The V gene is TRBV24-1, the J gene TRBJ2-3; D is unclear. This CDR3 region has 12 residues. Germline V gene sequence: CDR1 KGHDR, CDR2 SFDVKD. The germline V and J ends were trimmed by 4 bases and 7 bases, with 8 bases remaining between them. The CDR3 protein is CATSDGPYTQYF. CDR3 DNA sequence: TGTGCCACCAGTGACGGGCCCTATACGCAGTATTTT.

The V and J genes are TRBV29-1 and TRBJ2-1; 9 bases are a match to TRBD2. V gave up 7 bases and J gave up 5 bases; unmatched junction bases: 3. The CDR3 runs to 12 residues. Germline V gene sequence: CDR1 SQVTM, CDR2 ANQGSEA. Here the CDR3 reads CSGWTSDNEQFF. The CDR3 nucleotides read TGCAGCGGCTGGACTAGCGACAATGAGCAGTTCTTC.

This chain links TRBV9 with TRBJ1-2; no definite D call. CDR3 size: 15 residues. Germline V gene sequence: CDR1 SGDLS, CDR2 YYNGEE. V was cut by 6 bases and J by 4 bases, with 19 bases left in between. CDR3 in amino acids: CASTPRSVIGYGYTF. The CDR3 coding sequence is TGTGCCAGCACCCCTAGGTCGGTTATCGGCTATGGCTACACCTTC.

This clonotype came up a few times. CDR3 bases: TGTGCCAGCACCCTCGGGACTAGCGTCGGAGACAATGAGCAGTTCTTC. This translates into CASTLGTSVGDNEQFF. The V call is TRBV12-3 or TRBV12-4, the J call TRBJ2-1; 10 bases map to TRBD2. The CDR3 has 16 residues. The J segment lost 5 bases and the V segment lost 7 bases, leaving 11 bases of the junction unmatched.

The J gene is TRBJ2-1, the V gene TRBV28, with TRBD2 matching 7 bases. J was trimmed by 4 bases and V by 3 bases; bases with no gene match: 12. The CDR3 totals 17 residues. The germline V gene has CDR1 MDHEN and CDR2 SYDVKM. The CDR3 nucleotides are TGTGCCAGCAGTTTTTGGGCCGGCGGGGGTAATTACAATGAGCAGTTCTTC. Protein product: CASSFWAGGGNYNEQFF.

This clonotype was counted only a few times. This chain uses TRBV4-1 with TRBJ1-1; the D is unclear. Germline-derived CDR1 and CDR2 are MGHRA and YSYEKL. Trimming stripped 3 bases from V and 11 bases from J, with 19 bases between. CDR3 length: 14 amino acids. The CDR3 coding sequence is TGCGCCAGCAGCCATGGCAGATTAACGTCAAAGGCTTTCTTT. Protein: CASSHGRLTSKAFF.

The chain joins TRBV9 to TRBJ2-3; D might be TRBD2 (7 bases). V was cut by 4 bases and J by 3 bases, with 15 bases left in between. Germline CDR1 SGDLS, CDR2 YYNGEE. There are 15 residues in the CDR3. CDR3 DNA sequence: TGTGCCAGCAGCCAGTCGGGGGGCGGGACAGATACGCAGTATTTT. This encodes CASSQSGGGTDTQYF.

The chain has TRBV20-1 and TRBJ1-2; weak D call: TRBD1 (6 bases). The CDR3 has 16 residues. V lost 3 bases and J lost 7, with 24 bases in between. CDR1 and CDR2 from the germline V gene are DFQATT and SNEGSKA (reference sequence). Here the CDR3 reads CSARARPRGPSPGYTF. The DNA of the CDR3 is TGCAGTGCTAGGGCGAGGCCCAGGGGTCCCTCGCCTGGCTACACCTTC.

The V call is TRBV6-1, the J call TRBJ1-5; D may be TRBD1 (6 bases). V lost 8 bases, J lost 4 bases, and 21 bases lay in between. From germline, CDR1 is MNHNS and CDR2 SASEGT. The CDR3 runs 16 residues. The DNA of the CDR3 is TGTGCCAGCTTCGAAAACGGGACACCCCCTAATCAGCCCCAGCATTTT. This gives the protein CASFENGTPPNQPQHF.

The sample holds one count of this clonotype. The chain couples TRBV27 to TRBJ1-1, with D unclear. The CDR3 runs to 13 residues. Germline assignment: CDR1 MNHEY and CDR2 SMNVEV (reference sequence). The V gene lost 0 bases and the J gene lost 4 bases, with 6 bases spanning the gap. This CDR3 reads CASSLSVLTEAFF. The CDR3, as DNA: TGTGCCAGCAGTTTATCTGTGCTCACTGAAGCTTTCTTT.

V is TRBV12-3 or TRBV12-4 and J is TRBJ2-1; 8 bases are a match to TRBD1. J was trimmed by 6 bases and V by 3 bases; bases with no gene match: 7. There are 15 residues in the CDR3. Written as DNA, the CDR3 is TGTGCCAGCAGTTTGTGTGGACAGGGCTGCAATGAGCAGTTCTTC. Translation: CASSLCGQGCNEQFF.

The J gene is TRBJ1-5, the V gene TRBV6-2 or TRBV6-3, with TRBD1 as a possible D gene (6 bases). The V end lost 0 bases, the J end lost 4 bases, and 10 bases lay between the germline ends. Germline V gene data show CDR1 as MNHEY and CDR2 as SVGEGT. This CDR3 has 15 amino acids. CDR3: CASSYSTRGNQPQHF. As DNA, the CDR3 is TGTGCCAGCAGTTACTCGACTAGGGGGAATCAGCCCCAGCATTTT.

This clonotype was observed many times. J is TRBJ2-1 and V is TRBV4-1; TRBD1 is a possible D gene (6 bases). Trimming shortened V by 2 bases and J by 0 bases, and 23 bases separated the two germline ends. This CDR3 has 20 residues. Germline assignment: CDR1 MGHRA and CDR2 YSYEKL. Here the CDR3 reads CASSQQPPGHTYHSYNEQFF. The CDR3 nucleotides are TGCGCCAGCAGCCAACAGCCCCCGGGACATACTTACCACTCCTACAATGAGCAGTTCTTC.

This clonotype occurred a few times. The chain joins TRBV4-1 to TRBJ1-1; D is unclear. V lost 3 bases and J lost 4, with 21 bases in between. The CDR3 spans 17 residues. Germline values: CDR1 MGHRA, CDR2 YSYEKL. CDR3 nucleotide sequence: TGCGCCAGCAGCCACAAATTAGTTATACCCTGGGGCACTGAAGCTTTCTTT. As protein: CASSHKLVIPWGTEAFF.

The chain is built from TRBV5-6 and TRBJ1-2; D unclear. The CDR3 extends over 12 amino acids. V lost 2 bases, J lost 7 bases, and 9 bases lay in between. Germline V gene sequence: CDR1 SGHDT, CDR2 YYEEEE. The CDR3 nucleotides read TGTGCCAGCAGCTTCTTTGGGGTTGGCTACACCTTC. It encodes CASSFFGVGYTF.

This chain links TRBV11-2 with TRBJ2-1, with 8 bases fitting TRBD1. There are 16 residues in the CDR3. Unmatched junction bases numbered 6, after V lost 3 bases and J lost 2 bases. Germline V gives CDR1 SGHAT, CDR2 FQNNGV. The CDR3 DNA reads TGTGCCAGCAGCTTTCCGAGGGACAGGCCCTACAATGAGCAGTTCTTC. Its protein product is CASSFPRDRPYNEQFF.

The chain joins TRBV21-1 to TRBJ1-5; the tabulated D call, TRBD1, remains unverified against the DNA. TRBV21-1 is described as a pseudogene. This CDR3 is 16 amino acids long. CDR3 nucleotide sequence: TGTGCCAGCAGCAATTCACAGGGGGAGGGATATCAGCCCCAGCATTTT. This codes for CASSNSQGEGYQPQHF.